Presented here are 2 T cell receptor beta chains from one specimen sequenced in a study of T cells in Graves' hyperthyroidism and ophthalmopathy. TCR beta CDR3 region amplification was performed from RNA transcripts. RT-PCR in the first round (using the HTBI primer set) targeted the TCR CDR3. TCRdb reprocessed the multiplex PCR reads via MiXCR and lists one record per CDR3 protein. The sample has a few hundred thousand distinct CDR3 sequences; under 15% are singletons. Sequenced input: blood. The receptors were sampled from a woman aged 25-40 years with Graves' hyperthyroidism.

The V gene is TRBV15, the J gene TRBJ2-7; D may be TRBD1 or TRBD2 (5 bases each). This CDR3 comprises 13 residues. V was shortened by 3 bases and J by 8 bases, with 14 bases between the two germline ends. The germline gives CDR1 LNHNV, CDR2 YYDKDF (reference sequence). This CDR3 reads CATSSVGAFQQYF. For the CDR3, the DNA is TGTGCCACCAGCAGCGTCGGGGCATTCCAGCAGTACTTC.

The rearrangement joins TRBV7-9 to TRBJ2-7; D remains unclear. This CDR3 contains 15 residues. Trimming took 0 bases from V and 2 from J, leaving 11 bases between them. The germline V gene encodes CDR1 SEHNR and CDR2 FQNEAQ (reference sequence). DNA of the CDR3: TGTGCCAGCAGCTTAGCGGACCGAAGACCCTACGAGCAGTACTTC. Residues: CASSLADRRPYEQYF.